Following are 23 T cell receptor beta chains from one sample sequenced in a study of shared clonotypes between healthy human individuals. The assay was immunoSEQ multiplex PCR, and TCRdb's table has in-frame clones only and misses some. The sample holds some 480,000 clones; approximately 79% are singletons and the top ten take 10% to 15%. The sample comprised PBMCs. These receptor sequences come from a woman aged 40 to 50 in good health. Some clones in this sample may be carry-over from other donors' samples.

CDR3 region: CASSDPGTSRNEQFF. The CDR3 coding sequence is TGTGCCAGCAGCGACCCCGGGACTAGCCGCAATGAGCAGTTCTTC. V usage is TRBV6-1 and J usage is TRBJ2-1; TRBD2 aligns across 9 bases. CDR3 size: 15 residues. CDR1 is MNHNS and CDR2 is SASEGT in the germline V gene. V was clipped by 6 bases and J by 6 bases; unmatched bases: 9.

This clone was detected only once. This chain connects TRBV29-1 to TRBJ2-1; TRBD2 aligns across 8 bases. The junction had 11 bases not matched to a gene; V was cut back by 4 bases and J by 9 bases. Germline V lookup: CDR1 SQVTM, CDR2 ANQGSEA. The CDR3 consists of 14 residues. CDR3 nucleotide sequence: TGCAGCGTTGTATCCAGCGGGAGTTACGGTGAGCAGTTCTTC. Its translation: CSVVSSGSYGEQFF.

The V and J genes are TRBV27 and TRBJ2-1; 13 nucleotides align to TRBD2. CDR1 and CDR2 (germline): MNHEY, SMNVEV (reference sequence). The V and J ends lost 5 bases and 4 bases, in that order; junction bases with no gene match: 17. The length of the CDR3 is 20 residues. CDR3: CASSVKGLAGARRLYNEQFF. As DNA, the CDR3 is TGTGCCAGCAGTGTAAAAGGACTAGCGGGAGCCCGGAGATTATACAATGAGCAGTTCTTC.

The chain recombines TRBV7-8 with TRBJ2-2; D is unresolved. This CDR3 spans 17 amino acids. Germline-derived CDR1 and CDR2 are SGHVS and FQNEAQ. Trimming pared 2 bases from V and 1 base from J, leaving 14 bases between. CDR3 sequence (DNA): TGTGCCAGCAGCTTATCCCGGGTCAGGTTGAACACCGGGGAGCTGTTTTTT. As protein: CASSLSRVRLNTGELFF.

A remark on this clone: This may arise from a read error, as a much more abundant clone is one base away. Other DNA variants within this sample encode the same CDR3. The chain employs TRBV29-1 and TRBJ1-2; the D gene is possibly TRBD1 (6 bases). The germline V gene encodes CDR1 SQVTM and CDR2 ANQGSEA. Between the trimmed V and J ends, which lost 6 bases and 8 bases, there was a span of 25 bases. The CDR3 spans 15 residues. CDR3 in amino acids: CSVAYTSGWGQGYTF. CDR3 sequence (DNA): TGCAGCGTCGCTTATACCTCGGGATGGGGGCAGGGCTACACCTTC.

This chain connects TRBV21-1 to TRBJ1-1. TRBV21-1 is tagged as a pseudogene. This CDR3 spans 16 amino acids. CDR3 region: CASSKAVRNMNTEAFF. In DNA, the CDR3 is TGTGCCAGCAGCAAAGCCGTAAGGAACATGAACACTGAAGCTTTCTTT.

This clone appeared a single time. The junction departs from the called germline gene at one end, perhaps through a read error. In nucleotides, the CDR3 is TGTGCTAGCAGATTGGAGGGACAGTGGGAGACCCAGTACTTC. This codes for CASRLEGQWETQYF. The V and J genes are TRBV7-7 and TRBJ2-5, with D tentatively TRBD1 (7 bases). Germline V gene data show CDR1 as SSHAT and CDR2 as FNYEAQ (reference sequence). This CDR3 is 14 amino acids long.

The rearrangement links TRBV6-1 to TRBJ1-2; D not certain. Germline lookup yields CDR1 MNHNS and CDR2 SASEGT. V lost 10 bases and J 7 bases, leaving 19 bases between the germline ends. The CDR3 loop spans 13 amino acids. CDR3 DNA sequence: TGTGCCACCCGGTGGGAATCGCTATCTGGCTACACCTTC. It specifies CATRWESLSGYTF.

Concerning this clone: Additional DNA sequences in this sample encode the identical CDR3. The DNA of the CDR3 is TGTGCCAGCTCACCGGGAGCTACCTACGAGCAGTACTTC. This gives the protein CASSPGATYEQYF. The chain combines TRBV18 with TRBJ2-7; D is possibly TRBD2 (5 bases). The CDR3 covers 13 residues. Germline V gene sequence: CDR1 KGHSH, CDR2 LQKENI. Trimming pared 3 bases from V and 2 bases from J, leaving 8 bases between. Using reference TRBV18 and TRBJ2-7 for the parts outside the CDR3, the full variable domain is NAGVMQNPRHLVRRRGQEARLRCSPMKGHSHVYWYRQLPEEGLKFMVYLQKENIIDESGMPKERFSAEFPKEGPSILRIQQVVRGDSAAYFCASSPGATYEQYFGPGTRLTVT.

This chain joins TRBV5-1 and TRBJ2-2; TRBD1 matches 8 bases. CDR3 size: 17 residues. From germline, CDR1 is SGHRS and CDR2 YFSETQ. Germline trimming cut 0 bases from V and 1 base from J; bases unmatched to any gene: 5. The CDR3 is CASSLEPGTGNTGELFF. For the CDR3, the DNA is TGCGCCAGCAGCTTGGAGCCTGGGACAGGGAACACCGGGGAGCTGTTTTTT. The whole variable domain, remainder taken from reference TRBV5-1 and TRBJ2-2, is KAGVTQTPRYLIKTRGQQVTLSCSPISGHRSVSWYQQTPGQGLQFLFEYFSETQRNKGNFPGRFSGRQFSNSRSEMNVSTLELGDSALYLCASSLEPGTGNTGELFFGEGSRLTVL.

The chain uses TRBV4-2 and TRBJ2-1, with 10 bases that match TRBD2. There are 16 residues in the CDR3. The germline V gene has CDR1 LGHNA and CDR2 YNFKEQ. The ends lost 1 base at V and 4 bases at J; junction bases unmatched: 4. This chain's CDR3 is CASSQVPSGSYNEQFF. The CDR3 DNA reads TGTGCCAGCAGCCAAGTACCTAGCGGGAGTTACAATGAGCAGTTCTTC.

V usage is TRBV18 and J usage is TRBJ2-7, with TRBD2 as a possible D gene (6 bases). CDR3 length: 12 residues. V lost 4 bases to trimming and J lost 7 bases, with 11 bases between them. Germline-derived CDR1 and CDR2 are KGHSH and LQKENI. The CDR3 nucleotides read TGTGCCAGCTCACGGGACTCGAGTGAGCAGTACTTC. This encodes CASSRDSSEQYF.

The CDR3 sequence: CASSKAGDGTYEQYF. The CDR3 DNA reads TGTGCCAGCAGCAAAGCGGGCGACGGAACCTACGAGCAGTACTTC. This sequence joins TRBV21-1 and TRBJ2-7; the tabulated D call, TRBD1, remains unverified against the DNA. TRBV21-1 is described as a pseudogene. There are 15 residues in the CDR3.

This clone was recorded only once. The chain employs TRBV4-2 and TRBJ2-7; D possibly matches TRBD1 or TRBD2 (5 bases each). The CDR3 is 14 amino acids. V lost 3 bases and J lost 8, with 17 bases in between. The germline CDR1 and CDR2 sequences are LGHNA and YNFKEQ. CDR3 sequence: CASSQVGTGTKQYF. CDR3 DNA sequence: TGTGCCAGCAGCCAGGTTGGGACGGGTACTAAGCAGTACTTC.

Concerning this clone: Given a much more abundant clone one base away, this may be a read error. The conserved phenylalanine or tryptophan is not found at the CDR3 terminus, so this likely reflects a read error. The chain carries TRBV29-1 and TRBJ1-3, with D maybe TRBD1 (5 bases). Trimming stripped 4 bases from V and 0 bases from J, with 10 bases between. The CDR3 spans 14 residues. The germline gives CDR1 SQVTM, CDR2 ANQGSEA. CDR3 in amino acids: CSVAGTGSGNTIYS. The DNA of the CDR3 is TGCAGCGTTGCCGGGACCGGCTCTGGAAACACCATATATTCT.

With regard to this clone: This specimen includes other DNA sequences encoding the same CDR3. This chain connects TRBV15 to TRBJ2-7; weak D call: TRBD2 (5 bases). The CDR3 runs to 13 residues. Trimming removed 0 bases from V and 4 bases from J, with 7 bases in between. CDR1 is LNHNV, CDR2 YYDKDF, per germline (reference sequence). The CDR3 loop is CATSRDRGYEQYF. For the CDR3, the DNA is TGTGCCACCAGCAGAGATAGAGGGTACGAGCAGTACTTC.

This rearrangement joins TRBV7-9 to TRBJ1-1; no definite D call. Germline-derived CDR1 and CDR2 are SEHNR and FQNEAQ (reference sequence). The CDR3 sequence is 14 residues long. Trimming took off 3 bases at V and 4 bases at J, with 12 bases between the two ends. The CDR3 bases are TGTGCCAGCAGCTTGGGCCAAGGGAGCACTGAAGCTTTCTTT. Translation: CASSLGQGSTEAFF.

V is TRBV7-2 and J is TRBJ2-5; a possible D gene is TRBD2 (6 bases). V was clipped by 2 bases and J by 2 bases, with 15 bases between them. Germline CDR1 is SGHTA and CDR2 is FQGNSA. CDR3 length: 16 amino acids. CDR3 in DNA: TGTGCCAGCAGCTTATGGGCTAGCGCGAAACAAGAGACCCAGTACTTC. Amino acid sequence: CASSLWASAKQETQYF.

The rearrangement links TRBV10-1 to TRBJ1-2, with a possible D match to TRBD1 (5 bases). The V end was cut by 3 bases, the J end by 0 bases, with 14 bases between. Germline CDR1 is WNHNN and CDR2 is SYGVQD (reference sequence). The CDR3 contains 16 residues. The CDR3 bases are TGCGCCAGCAGTGACAGGGCGAATAAACCTAACTATGGCTACACCTTC. Translation: CASSDRANKPNYGYTF.

The chain recombines TRBV7-9 with TRBJ1-2, with a tentative D call TRBD1 (5 bases). V was cut by 10 bases and J by 4 bases, with 19 bases left in between. Germline CDR1 SEHNR, CDR2 FQNEAQ (reference sequence). The CDR3 has 14 amino acids. Here the CDR3 DNA reads TGTGCCACTGACCGGTGGGGCATCCTCTATGGCTACACCTTC. This gives the protein CATDRWGILYGYTF.

The J gene is TRBJ2-1, the V gene TRBV30; TRBD2 aligns across 12 bases. Per germline, CDR1 GTSNPN and CDR2 SVGIG (reference sequence). The CDR3 length is 15 residues. Germline trimming cut 3 bases from V and 5 bases from J; bases unmatched to any gene: 5. The CDR3 DNA reads as TGTGCCTGGAGATCGACTAGCGGGAGCCACAATGAGCAGTTCTTC. This gives the protein CAWRSTSGSHNEQFF.

This chain uses TRBV11-2 with TRBJ1-3; D remains ambiguous. This CDR3 comprises 13 residues. The V gene's germline CDR1 is SGHAT and CDR2 FQNNGV. Trimming cost V 1 base and J 8 bases, with 9 bases left between them. In nucleotides, the CDR3 is TGTGCCAGCAGCTTAGCGAGGCGGCACACCATATATTTT. Its translation: CASSLARRHTIYF.

This rearrangement joins TRBV18 to TRBJ2-7, with D perhaps matching TRBD2 (6 bases). Deletions cut 3 bases from V and 7 bases from J, with 16 bases between. The germline V gene encodes CDR1 KGHSH and CDR2 LQKENI. This CDR3 is 14 amino acids long. CDR3 nucleotides: TGTGCCAGCTCACCGGTTTCGGGAGTGGGGGAGCAGTACTTC. It yields the protein CASSPVSGVGEQYF.